The source of this TCR beta chain is a study of a mutant IDH1 vaccine in newly diagnosed glioma. Indicated time point: week 47, end of study. Vaccination comprised doses that each held 300 ug of mutant IDH1 20-mer peptide, plus topical imiquimod. This CDR3 spans 16 amino acids. Germline V gives CDR1 SGHTA, CDR2 FQGNSA. The V and J ends lost 0 bases and 4 bases, in that order; junction bases with no gene match: 5. Produced via immunoSEQ multiplex PCR; TCRdb's table is partial and in-frame only. This sample has fewer than 55,000 clones, with less than 75% found just once. As concerns this clone: Its antigen is not known.

This TCR was recovered from a man in his forties or fifties with glioma. Some clones in this sample may be carry-over from other donors' samples. The sample was peripheral blood mononuclear cells (PBMCs), taken from a glioma patient whose treatment included an IDH1 peptide vaccine. The chain combines TRBV7-2 with TRBJ2-5; TRBD2 aligns across 10 bases. For the CDR3, the DNA is TGTGCCAGCAGCTTAGCCGGGACTAGCGTTGGAGAGACCCAGTACTTC. Translated, it gives CASSLAGTSVGETQYF. Drawing the rest from reference TRBV7-2 and TRBJ2-5, the complete variable domain is GAGVSQSPSNKVTEKGKDVELRCDPISGHTALYWYRQSLGQGLEFLIYFQGNSAPDKSGLPSDRFSAERTGGSVSTLTIQRTQQEDSAVYLCASSLAGTSVGETQYFGPGTRLLVL.